Described below is a single T cell receptor (beta chain) sequence and its context. This clonotype has more than one count but fewer than ten. Its antigen is currently not known. No much larger clone exists at a distance of one base, and base qualities are not known. The data derive from a study (dated by TCRdb to the mid-2010s). Trimming costs V 6 bases and J 3 bases, and their ends lie 17 bases apart. Measured from the cysteine to the phenylalanine, the CDR3 is 15 residues long. Only the CDR3 part of the read is kept: 45 bases, read in frame from the first base. CDR1 and CDR2, per the germline V gene, are KGHSH and LQKENI. The receptor library was made with RT-PCR. Sequencer: Illumina MiSeq. TCRdb reworked the public reads: Q25 trimming with fastp, MiXCR clone assembly, productive beta chains retained. When rows share a CDR3 protein, they turn into one entry using the most common DNA and genes. Here the sample has about 700,000 distinct CDR3 sequences; 12% to 15% occur a single time. Of the sample, just over 3.5% falls within the top ten clones.

The clonotype originates from a female donor in good health, serving as a healthy control. The specimen was memory CD4+ T cells from blood. The V gene is TRBV18 and the J gene is TRBJ2-5; a tentative D match to TRBD1 spans 6 bases. The CDR3 in this case is CASSLPGAQKETQYF. The nucleotide sequence reads TGTGCCAGCTCGCTCCCAGGGGCGCAGAAAGAGACCCAGTACTTC.